This TCR beta chain was documented in a study of regulatory T cells in long-lasting Graves disease. Study-level information: Antithyroid drug use was under 3 months in newly diagnosed Graves' patients. Study conclusions and caveats: Public clonotype sharing was higher in persistent than newly diagnosed patients.

Germline V gives CDR1 SGHNT, CDR2 YYREEE (reference sequence). CDR3 length: 13 residues. Trimming shortened V by 9 bases and J by 3 bases, and 15 bases separated the two germline ends. This clonotype was recorded a few times. Its matching antigen is unknown. Stated time point: newly diagnosed GD, antithyroid drugs for less than 3 months. From RNA extracted from PBMCs, the TCR library was made. Sequencing libraries for TCR beta were prepared with iRepertoire HTBI primers and Arm-PCR of CDR3 regions. TCRdb processed the multiplex PCR reads anew with MiXCR; each CDR3 protein has one entry. The sample lists about 220,000 distinct CDR3 sequences; about 19% were seen once. The data were also submitted as part of a second study, on T cells in Graves' hyperthyroidism and ophthalmopathy.

The sequence was collected from a woman aged 25 to 45 with Graves disease. Specimen: peripheral blood mononuclear cells (PBMCs), collected at new diagnosis, from a patient treated with antithyroid drugs. This rearrangement joins TRBV5-4 to TRBJ1-2; D is undetermined. The CDR3 protein is CATKGFYHYGYTF. CDR3 DNA: TGTGCCACCAAGGGTTTTTACCACTATGGCTACACCTTC.